The next 12 T cell receptor beta chains were all read from a single sample in a study of blood T cell repertoires in COVID-19. Sequenced by immunoSEQ multiplex PCR; TCRdb stores in-frame clones only, minus some. The sample includes 200,000 or so clones, 80% to 90% of them seen just once. The material sequenced was peripheral blood. The receptors come from a woman aged 80 or over with COVID-19, enrolled during active disease.

The rearrangement joins TRBV4-1 to TRBJ1-1; a possible D gene is TRBD1 (6 bases). The V gene's germline CDR1 is MGHRA and CDR2 YSYEKL. V was cut by 6 bases and J by 4 bases, with 18 bases left in between. The CDR3 length is 15 residues. The DNA for the CDR3 is TGCGCCAGCAGAAGTTTCAGGGGTGCGGGCACTGAAGCTTTCTTT. Encoded protein: CASRSFRGAGTEAFF.

The genes are TRBV10-3 and TRBJ2-1; 8 bases match TRBD2. The CDR3 contains 18 residues. The germline V gene encodes CDR1 ENHRY and CDR2 SYGVKD. The V and J ends lost 4 bases and 3 bases, in that order; junction bases with no gene match: 14. The CDR3 DNA is TGTGCCATCAGTGGGGGGGGGACTAGTACCATTCACTACAATGAGCAGTTCTTC. Translated, it gives CAISGGGTSTIHYNEQFF.

J is TRBJ1-2 and V is TRBV4-3, with 9 bases fitting TRBD1. After removal of 4 bases from V and 2 bases from J, the junction contained 5 bases not matched to a gene. The CDR3 spans 15 residues. Germline lookup yields CDR1 LGHNA and CDR2 YSLEER. The CDR3 protein is CASSRGTGKNYGYTF. The CDR3 coding sequence is TGCGCCAGCAGCCGAGGGACAGGGAAGAACTATGGCTACACCTTC.

The V gene is TRBV5-1, the J gene TRBJ1-3; 7 bases match TRBD1. The CDR3 totals 15 residues. Germline CDR1 reads SGHRS; CDR2 reads YFSETQ. V lost 7 bases and J lost 1; bases outside the gene matches: 8. The CDR3 DNA reads as TGCGCCAGCCGACCCGCGACAGGGTCTGGAAACACCATATATTTT. It specifies CASRPATGSGNTIYF.

This clone showed up just a few times. Mismatch with germline at one junction end may stem from a read error. This chain links TRBV7-7 with TRBJ2-2, with no clear D. This CDR3 has 15 residues. Germline V lookup: CDR1 SSHAT, CDR2 FNYEAQ (reference sequence). The CDR3 region has the DNA TGTGCTAGCAGCTTACCACCATCAGGCACCGGGGAGCTGTTTTTT. This gives the protein CASSLPPSGTGELFF.

The chain has TRBV4-3 and TRBJ1-4; D may be TRBD1 (6 bases). Germline CDR1 is LGHNA and CDR2 is YSLEER. Trimming shortened V by 8 bases and J by 0 bases, and 13 bases separated the two germline ends. The CDR3 runs 15 residues. CDR3: CASRKRTATNEKLFF. DNA for the CDR3: TGCGCCAGCCGAAAGAGGACAGCAACTAATGAAAAACTGTTTTTT.

This chain joins TRBV7-3 and TRBJ2-5; 8 bases agree with TRBD2. V shed 5 bases, J shed 4 bases, and the junction held 12 bases outside the gene matches. Germline V CDR1 and CDR2: SGHTA, FQGTGA. This CDR3 comprises 16 residues. The CDR3 DNA reads as TGTGCCAGCAGCCCAAATGGCGCGGGGGGAGGAGAGACCCAGTACTTC. Translation: CASSPNGAGGGETQYF.

This chain links TRBV6-2 or TRBV6-3 with TRBJ2-2, with D perhaps matching TRBD2 (6 bases). The length of the CDR3 is 14 residues. From germline, CDR1 is MNHEY and CDR2 SVGEGT. Deletions cut 5 bases from V and 5 bases from J, with 12 bases between. The CDR3 DNA is TGTGCCAGCAGTCGGGACTTGGGAACCGGGGAGCTGTTTTTT. As protein: CASSRDLGTGELFF.

The DNA for the CDR3 is TGTGCCACCAGTGACTTCACAGGGGGACCCGGGGAGCTGTTTTTT. Protein: CATSDFTGGPGELFF. J is TRBJ2-2 and V is TRBV24-1; 8 bases agree with TRBD1. The ends lost 4 bases at V and 6 bases at J; junction bases unmatched: 6. Germline V gene lookup returns CDR1 KGHDR and CDR2 SFDVKD. The CDR3 runs 15 residues.

The chain combines TRBV4-3 with TRBJ2-5, with D possibly TRBD2 on 5 matching bases. V gave up 0 bases and J gave up 5 bases, with 10 bases separating them. This CDR3 has 14 amino acids. Germline assignment: CDR1 LGHNA and CDR2 YSLEER. The chain's CDR3 is CASSQDYRGETQYF. The DNA for the CDR3 is TGCGCCAGCAGCCAAGATTACAGAGGGGAGACCCAGTACTTC.

J is TRBJ2-3 and V is TRBV7-2; TRBD2 matches 7 bases. The CDR3 consists of 15 residues. V shed 5 bases and J 3 bases; nucleotides not matched to a gene: 8. Germline V gives CDR1 SGHTA, CDR2 FQGNSA. Written as DNA, the CDR3 is TGTGCCAGCAGCCCAAATGGGGGGGGGACAGATACGCAGTATTTT. This translates into CASSPNGGGTDTQYF.

The J gene is TRBJ2-7, the V gene TRBV6-2 or TRBV6-3; D might be TRBD2 (5 bases). Germline CDR1 reads MNHEY; CDR2 reads SVGEGT. V lost 2 bases and J 3 bases, leaving 8 bases between the germline ends. The CDR3 loop spans 13 amino acids. This CDR3 reads CASSYTSGYEQYF. CDR3 nucleotides: TGTGCCAGCAGTTACACGAGCGGCTACGAGCAGTACTTC.